The T cell receptor (beta chain) under discussion was sequenced for a study of blood T cell repertoires in COVID-19. Study overall: The samples span acute and convalescent COVID-19 from the United States, Italy and Spain. In each case, the material was cDNA or gDNA derived from T cells, B-cell-depleted T cells, or PBMCs.

In the authors' workflow: Researchers report that nucleated cell counts were estimated from reference gene primer amplification. The protocol was immunoSEQ multiplex PCR, while the TCRdb copy is restricted to in-frame clones and leaves out a portion. Clone size and V and J calls were adopted from that table, with D and trimming inferred from the DNA. The data show about 240,000 clones, around 90% seen once. Trimming took 3 bases from V and 4 from J, leaving 9 bases between them. Germline CDR1 reads LGHDT; CDR2 reads YNNKEL (reference sequence). This CDR3 is built from 13 residues. The sequence derives from a woman aged 40 to 49 who had recovered from COVID-19. Sequencing used peripheral blood. The V and J genes are TRBV3-1 (or the pseudogene TRBV3-2) and TRBJ1-1; D possibly corresponds to TRBD1 (5 bases). CDR3 in amino acids: CASSQGPFTEAFF. The DNA for the CDR3 is TGTGCCAGCAGCCAGGGGCCATTCACTGAAGCTTTCTTT.